The rows below give T cell receptor beta chains drawn from one sample of a study of T cells in Graves' hyperthyroidism and ophthalmopathy. TCRdb reanalysed the multiplex PCR reads using MiXCR and keeps one entry per CDR3 protein. In the table there are nearly 250,000 distinct CDR3 sequences, roughly a quarter of which are singletons. Sequenced input: blood. The receptors come from a woman aged 40 to 50 with Graves' ophthalmopathy. The CDR3 runs from the conserved cysteine through the conserved F or W. The D gene is left open where the match is weak. The size of a clone is reported for some rows only, either as once, few or many, or as a class for expanded clones.

cdr3_aa cdr3_nt j_call v_call clone_size d_call
CASSPTYDRGREQYF TGTGCCAGCAGTCCTACTTACGACAGGGGTCGCGAGCAGTACTTC TRBJ2-7 TRBV6-1 once TRBD1
CASSYVRGGPETQYF TGTGCCAGCAGTTACGTGCGGGGGGGCCCAGAGACCCAGTACTTC TRBJ2-5 TRBV6-5 - TRBD2
CASKGGPYEQFF TGTGCCAGCAAGGGAGGGCCCTACGAGCAGTTCTTC TRBJ2-1 TRBV12-3/TRBV12-4 - TRBD2
CASSDDPGTASYEQYF TGTGCCAGCAGTGACGACCCCGGGACGGCCTCCTACGAGCAGTACTTC TRBJ2-7 TRBV2 many -
CASTSQGAQETQYF TGTGCCAGCACCAGTCAGGGGGCCCAAGAGACCCAGTACTTC TRBJ2-5 TRBV11-2 - TRBD1
CASRTFQRLMNTEAFF TGTGCCAGCAGGACTTTTCAGAGACTGATGAACACTGAAGCTTTCTTT TRBJ1-1 TRBV6-2/TRBV6-3 - -
CSARDLDGEQYF TGCAGTGCTAGAGATCTGGACGGCGAGCAGTACTTC TRBJ2-7 TRBV20-1 many -
CAISEPAGGRSGANALTF TGTGCCATCAGTGAACCAGCGGGAGGGAGGTCTGGGGCCAACGCCCTGACTTTC TRBJ2-6 TRBV10-3 many TRBD2
CATRATDNYGYTF TGTGCCACCCGCGCGACAGATAACTATGGCTACACCTTC TRBJ1-2 TRBV12-3/TRBV12-4 - -
CAWSTGTGYTFRYGYTF TGTGCCTGGAGCACCGGGACAGGGTATACATTCCGGTATGGCTACACCTTC TRBJ1-2 TRBV30 - TRBD1
CATSAAANTGELFF TGTGCCACCAGTGCCGCCGCGAACACCGGGGAGCTGTTTTTT TRBJ2-2 TRBV24-1 - -
CASSPPQKYYEQYF TGTGCCAGCTCACCACCGCAGAAGTACTACGAGCAGTACTTC TRBJ2-7 TRBV18 many -
CASSYLRGRAPGELFF TGTGCCAGCAGTTACCTTCGCGGGAGGGCGCCCGGGGAGCTGTTTTTT TRBJ2-2 TRBV6-5 - TRBD2
CASSLRGMNTGELFF TGTGCCAGCAGTTTGAGGGGGATGAACACCGGGGAGCTGTTTTTT TRBJ2-2 TRBV12-3/TRBV12-4 many -
CASRMDSSSGYTF TGTGCCAGCAGAATGGACAGCTCTTCTGGCTACACCTTC TRBJ1-2 TRBV6-4 few -
CASSQDNSRSYGYTF TGTGCCAGCAGCCAAGATAACAGCAGATCCTATGGCTACACCTTC TRBJ1-2 TRBV4-2 many -
CASTRPGYQETQYF TGTGCCAGCACCAGGCCGGGGTACCAAGAGACCCAGTACTTC TRBJ2-5 TRBV5-6 - -
CASSEGLAFAYEQYF TGTGCCAGCAGTGAGGGACTAGCGTTCGCCTACGAGCAGTACTTC TRBJ2-7 TRBV6-1 many TRBD2
CAISEGGSQETQYF TGTGCCATCAGTGAGGGCGGGTCTCAAGAGACCCAGTACTTC TRBJ2-5 TRBV10-3 many -
CAWSAVGFSGNTIYF TGTGCCTGGAGTGCGGTAGGATTCTCTGGAAACACCATATATTTT TRBJ1-3 TRBV30 many -
CASSLASVSGDNSYEQYF TGTGCTAGCAGCTTAGCATCGGTGTCAGGGGATAACTCCTACGAGCAGTACTTC TRBJ2-7 TRBV7-7 many -
CASSPIRVKKTTPYTEAFF TGTGCCAGCAGTCCTATCCGAGTAAAGAAGACCACTCCTTACACTGAAGCTTTCTTT TRBJ1-1 TRBV28 - -
CASSLQSGSHEQYF TGTGCCAGCAGCTTACAGTCTGGTTCGCACGAGCAGTACTTC TRBJ2-7 TRBV7-3 many -
CAISDGLDEGYEQYF TGTGCCATCAGTGACGGCCTAGATGAGGGCTACGAGCAGTACTTC TRBJ2-7 TRBV10-3 many -
CASSETGTGTYEQYF TGTGCCAGCAGTGAGACAGGGACAGGGACCTACGAGCAGTACTTC TRBJ2-7 TRBV6-1 many TRBD1
CASSSQGADNSPLHF TGTGCCAGCAGTTCCCAGGGGGCGGACAATTCACCCCTCCACTTT TRBJ1-6 TRBV6-5 - TRBD1
CASATGDPNQPQHF TGTGCCAGCGCTACAGGGGACCCCAATCAGCCCCAGCATTTT TRBJ1-5 TRBV28 few TRBD1
CASSASGANTGELFF TGTGCCAGCAGTGCTAGCGGAGCGAACACCGGGGAGCTGTTTTTT TRBJ2-2 TRBV7-2 many TRBD2
CSARDVRGRGGVPLQPQHF TGCAGTGCTAGAGATGTAAGGGGGCGGGGAGGGGTCCCTCTGCAGCCCCAGCATTTT TRBJ1-5 TRBV20-1 many TRBD1
CASSFLGGTSVRGTDTQYF TGTGCCAGCAGTTTTCTTGGGGGGACTAGCGTGAGGGGCACAGATACGCAGTATTTT TRBJ2-3 TRBV28 many TRBD2
CSARGRDRASGANVLTF TGCAGTGCTAGAGGCCGGGACAGGGCATCTGGGGCCAACGTCCTGACTTTC TRBJ2-6 TRBV20-1 many TRBD1
CASSQKQGVENSPLHF TGTGCCAGCAGTCAAAAACAGGGCGTCGAGAATTCACCCCTCCACTTT TRBJ1-6 TRBV6-1 - -
CASTSGGLGQETQYF TGTGCCAGCACCTCGGGGGGGTTGGGTCAAGAGACCCAGTACTTC TRBJ2-5 TRBV28 many TRBD2
CASSFQNYEQYF TGTGCCAGCAGCTTTCAGAACTACGAGCAGTACTTC TRBJ2-7 TRBV28 few -
CASTRGSNYGYTF TGTGCCAGCACCAGGGGATCTAACTATGGCTACACCTTC TRBJ1-2 TRBV13 many -
CASSQEGGGRGFYEQYF TGCGCCAGCAGCCAAGAGGGAGGCGGGAGAGGTTTCTACGAGCAGTACTTC TRBJ2-7 TRBV4-1 few TRBD2
CASSQYSGNTIYF TGTGCCAGCAGCCAATATTCAGGAAACACCATATATTTT TRBJ1-3 TRBV3-1 many -
CASSFQAGGTGELFF TGTGCCAGCAGTTTTCAAGCGGGAGGAACCGGGGAGCTGTTTTTT TRBJ2-2 TRBV12-3/TRBV12-4 many TRBD2
CAISESRGSSGNTIYF TGTGCCATCAGTGAGTCGAGGGGGAGCTCTGGAAACACCATATATTTT TRBJ1-3 TRBV10-3 many -
CASSYSRASSGNTIYF TGTGCCAGCAGTTACTCGAGAGCTAGCTCTGGAAACACCATATATTTT TRBJ1-3 TRBV6-5 - -
CATSRDLYQGTQYF TGTGCCACCAGCAGAGATCTGTACCAAGGGACCCAGTACTTC TRBJ2-5 TRBV15 many -
CASSYYGPRGEQYF TGTGCCAGCAGTTACTATGGCCCAAGGGGCGAGCAGTACTTC TRBJ2-7 TRBV6-5 many -